The next 6 T cell receptor beta chains were all read from a single sample in a study of T-cell reconstitution after alpha-beta-depleted transplantation in children. This sample's TCRbeta library carried unique molecular identifier barcodes. In TCRdb, the PCR reads were re-called with MiXCR into one record per CDR3 protein. The data show about 400,000 distinct CDR3 sequences, around 21% seen once. The sample here was PBMCs from the stem cell graft donor, taken from the stem cell graft. All receptors derive from a human donor who donated a stem cell graft to a child with acute myeloid leukemia.

The CDR3 here is CSAPQPGRSSYEQYF. The CDR3 DNA sequence: TGCAGTGCTCCTCAACCGGGACGGAGCTCCTACGAGCAGTACTTC. The rearrangement joins TRBV20-1 to TRBJ2-7, with D perhaps being TRBD1 or TRBD2 (5 bases each). CDR3 size: 15 residues. The germline gives CDR1 DFQATT, CDR2 SNEGSKA (reference sequence). V lost 5 bases to trimming and J lost 0 bases, with 17 bases between them.

This chain uses TRBV7-9 with TRBJ2-7, with a weak D call TRBD2 (6 bases). This CDR3 comprises 11 residues. V was clipped by 10 bases and J by 6 bases, with 13 bases between them. CDR1 SEHNR and CDR2 FQNEAQ come from the germline V gene (reference sequence). CDR3 protein: CANELAGEQYF. DNA for the CDR3: TGTGCCAACGAACTAGCTGGCGAGCAGTACTTC.

The chain has TRBV12-3 or TRBV12-4 and TRBJ2-1; maybe TRBD2 (5 bases). The V gene lost 6 bases and the J gene lost 10 bases, with 13 bases spanning the gap. CDR3 length: 12 amino acids. DNA of the CDR3: TGTGCCAGCAGGATCGCGGGCCAAGAGCAGTTCTTC. This codes for CASRIAGQEQFF.

This clonotype has a handful of counts. The genes are TRBV11-2 and TRBJ2-2, with no clear D. CDR3 length: 13 residues. The V and J ends lost 7 bases and 6 bases respectively, with 12 bases between them. Germline V lookup: CDR1 SGHAT, CDR2 FQNNGV. CDR3 sequence (DNA): TGTGCCAGCACCCCGTCCCGGTCCGGGGAGCTGTTTTTT. Its protein product is CASTPSRSGELFF.

This clonotype was detected ten times or more. The V call is TRBV20-1, the J call TRBJ2-7; D possibly corresponds to TRBD2 (5 bases). Trimming removed 3 bases at V and 7 bases at J, with 10 bases between. Germline assignment: CDR1 DFQATT and CDR2 SNEGSKA (reference sequence). This CDR3 contains 11 residues. The CDR3 coding sequence is TGCAGTGCTAGTCTAGCATGGGAGCAGTACTTC. Its translation: CSASLAWEQYF.

This clonotype was observed a few times. The chain recombines TRBV27 with TRBJ1-4; a weak D match, TRBD1 (5 bases). Trimming removed 6 bases at V and 2 bases at J, with 10 bases between. Germline CDR1 MNHEY, CDR2 SMNVEV (reference sequence). CDR3 length: 14 residues. The CDR3 loop reads CASRRGGTNEKLFF. The CDR3 DNA follows: TGTGCCAGCAGGAGGGGAGGGACTAATGAAAAACTGTTTTTT.